Following are 26 T cell receptor beta chains from one sample sequenced in a study of T cell repertoires in ileal Crohn's disease. Sequencing used immunoSEQ multiplex PCR; TCRdb keeps in-frame clones, though not all of them. This sample has approximately 9,000 clones, with around 80% found just once. The sequenced sample was ileal tissue. The receptors here all came from an adult with Crohn's disease.

The V gene is TRBV7-2, the J gene TRBJ2-5, with a weak D call TRBD1 (5 bases). This CDR3 is 15 amino acids long. V was shortened by 4 bases and J by 1 base, with 13 bases between the two germline ends. Germline V gives CDR1 SGHTA, CDR2 FQGNSA. CDR3 amino acids: CASSSDPTAQETQYF. The CDR3 DNA sequence: TGTGCCAGCAGCTCCGACCCGACAGCCCAAGAGACCCAGTACTTC.

The V gene is TRBV7-3, the J gene TRBJ2-3, with D uncertain. V was pared by 10 bases and J by 2 bases, with 13 bases between. CDR1 and CDR2 from the germline V gene are SGHTA and FQGTGA. This CDR3 comprises 13 residues. CDR3 in DNA: TGTGCCACCGCCTTGGGCCCCACAGATACGCAGTATTTT. Translated: CATALGPTDTQYF.

The rearrangement links TRBV19 to TRBJ2-7; TRBD1 matches 7 bases. CDR1 LNHDA and CDR2 SQIVND come from the germline V gene (reference sequence). The CDR3 is made up of 14 amino acids. V gave up 5 bases and J gave up 5 bases; unmatched junction bases: 9. The CDR3 sequence: CASSQGDVRHEQYF. CDR3 DNA: TGTGCCAGTAGTCAGGGGGACGTCCGTCACGAGCAGTACTTC.

The chain has TRBV18 and TRBJ1-4, with D unresolved. The CDR3 length is 12 residues. The V gene lost 2 bases and the J gene lost 14 bases, with 12 bases spanning the gap. CDR1 and CDR2 from the germline V gene are KGHSH and LQKENI. The CDR3 spells CASSPTRELLFF. The CDR3 DNA reads TGTGCCAGCTCACCAACAAGGGAGTTGCTGTTTTTT.

The chain joins TRBV5-6 to TRBJ2-5; maybe TRBD2 (6 bases). CDR3 length equals 14 residues. Germline lookup yields CDR1 SGHDT and CDR2 YYEEEE. The V end was cut by 4 bases, the J end by 4 bases, with 14 bases between. The CDR3 bases are TGTGCCAGCAGCACCCCGGACGGGGGAGAGACCCAGTACTTC. Protein product: CASSTPDGGETQYF. The variable domain in full, with the rest retrieved from reference TRBV5-6 and TRBJ2-5, is DAGVTQSPTHLIKTRGQQVTLRCSPKSGHDTVSWYQQALGQGPQFIFQYYEEEERQRGNFPDRFSGHQFPNYSSELNVNALLLGDSALYLCASSTPDGGETQYFGPGTRLLVL.

This clone was recorded a few times. The sample carries other DNA sequences with the same CDR3. The J gene is TRBJ1-2, the V gene TRBV6-6; perhaps TRBD1 as D (5 bases). Germline-derived CDR1 and CDR2 are MNHNY and SVGAGI (reference sequence). Between the trimmed V and J ends, which lost 6 bases and 3 bases, there was a span of 11 bases. The CDR3 spans 13 residues. In DNA, the CDR3 is TGTGCCAGCAGCCCCACAGGAGACTATGGCTACACCTTC. This gives the protein CASSPTGDYGYTF.

The gene calls are TRBV6-1 and TRBJ1-1, with TRBD1 as a possible D gene (6 bases). V shed 7 bases and J shed 3 bases, with 15 bases lying between them. CDR1 is MNHNS, CDR2 SASEGT, per germline. The CDR3 extends over 14 amino acids. The chain's CDR3 is CASKWGQGHTEAFF. The CDR3 region has the DNA TGTGCCAGCAAATGGGGGCAGGGGCACACTGAAGCTTTCTTT.

V usage is TRBV5-1 and J usage is TRBJ1-5; no clear D gene. This CDR3 has 13 amino acids. Germline V lookup: CDR1 SGHRS, CDR2 YFSETQ. V was pared by 2 bases and J by 4 bases, with 7 bases between. The CDR3 DNA follows: TGCGCCAGCAGCTTCGGAGGGAATCAGCCCCAGCATTTT. Encoded protein: CASSFGGNQPQHF.

J is TRBJ2-6 and V is TRBV19, with D unresolved. Deletions cut 2 bases from V and 0 bases from J, with 8 bases between. In germline, CDR1 is LNHDA, CDR2 SQIVND (reference sequence). This CDR3 has 16 amino acids. Written as DNA, the CDR3 is TGTGCCAGTAGTATAATGCGGAGCTCTGGGGCCAACGTCCTGACTTTC. Its translation is CASSIMRSSGANVLTF.

The rearrangement uses TRBV7-3 and TRBJ2-7; a possible D gene is TRBD1 (6 bases). The CDR3 has 13 amino acids. V lost 5 bases and J lost 4, with 12 bases in between. Germline V lookup: CDR1 SGHTA, CDR2 FQGTGA. CDR3 protein: CASSPTGSYEQYF. CDR3 coding DNA: TGTGCCAGCAGCCCCACAGGGTCTTACGAGCAGTACTTC. Full variable domain (remainder filled in from reference TRBV7-3 and TRBJ2-7): GAGVSQTPSNKVTEKGKYVELRCDPISGHTALYWYRQSLGQGPEFLIYFQGTGAADDSGLPNDRFFAVRPEGSVSTLKIQRTERGDSAVYLCASSPTGSYEQYFGPGTRLTVT.

This clone was recorded a few times. The chain joins TRBV6-5 to TRBJ2-7; 7 bases map to TRBD2. Losses at the gene ends were 3 bases for V and 4 bases for J; bases not matched to a gene: 9. This CDR3 contains 15 residues. CDR1 is MNHEY and CDR2 is SVGAGI in the germline V gene. The CDR3 DNA sequence: TGTGCCAGCAGTTATTTGGGAGGGGTGTTTTACGAGCAGTACTTC. It is translated as CASSYLGGVFYEQYF.

As to this clone: Other DNA sequences in the same sample also yield this CDR3. The CDR3 region has the DNA TGTGCCAGCTCCCTTGGACAGGGGGAGACCCAGTACTTC. Amino acids: CASSLGQGETQYF. J is TRBJ2-5 and V is TRBV18, with 9 bases that match TRBD1. Losses at the gene ends were 6 bases for V and 5 bases for J; bases not matched to a gene: 4. The CDR3 spans 13 residues. CDR1 KGHSH and CDR2 LQKENI come from the germline V gene.

Within the sample, this clone is medium-sized. V is TRBV10-2 and J is TRBJ2-7, with 7 bases that match TRBD2. CDR3 length: 11 amino acids. Germline assignment: CDR1 WSHSY and CDR2 SAAADI. V trimming: 7 bases; J trimming: 6 bases; junction bases outside the gene matches: 3. The CDR3 here is CASKSGTEQYF. Here the CDR3 DNA reads TGCGCCAGCAAGAGCGGGACCGAGCAGTACTTC.

This chain connects TRBV5-6 to TRBJ1-5; D is undetermined. V was clipped by 0 bases and J by 0 bases, with 7 bases between them. This CDR3 is built from 15 residues. Per germline, CDR1 SGHDT and CDR2 YYEEEE. CDR3 loop: CASSLDQDSNQPQHF. The CDR3 DNA reads TGTGCCAGCAGCTTGGATCAGGATAGCAATCAGCCCCAGCATTTT. Supplemented by reference TRBV5-6 and TRBJ1-5, the full variable domain reads DAGVTQSPTHLIKTRGQQVTLRCSPKSGHDTVSWYQQALGQGPQFIFQYYEEEERQRGNFPDRFSGHQFPNYSSELNVNALLLGDSALYLCASSLDQDSNQPQHFGDGTRLSIL.

The J gene is TRBJ1-1, the V gene TRBV5-1; TRBD1 aligns across 8 bases. The germline V gene encodes CDR1 SGHRS and CDR2 YFSETQ. V lost 4 bases to trimming and J lost 1 base; unmatched junction nucleotides: 3. The CDR3 sequence is 14 residues long. CDR3 bases: TGCGCCAGCAGCCCAGGGGGCAAGAACACTGAAGCTTTCTTT. Its protein product is CASSPGGKNTEAFF. The full variable domain, in which reference TRBV5-1 and TRBJ1-1 provide the parts outside the CDR3, is KAGVTQTPRYLIKTRGQQVTLSCSPISGHRSVSWYQQTPGQGLQFLFEYFSETQRNKGNFPGRFSGRQFSNSRSEMNVSTLELGDSALYLCASSPGGKNTEAFFGQGTRLTVV.

This clone occurred once. The chain joins TRBV27 to TRBJ2-7; D not resolved. V was clipped by 6 bases and J by 0 bases, with 21 bases between them. This CDR3 has 17 residues. CDR1 and CDR2 (germline): MNHEY, SMNVEV (reference sequence). DNA for the CDR3: TGTGCCAGCAGAGGATCCTCCCGAGGTTCAAGCTCCTACGAGCAGTACTTC. As protein: CASRGSSRGSSSYEQYF.

V is TRBV7-9 and J is TRBJ2-1; TRBD2 is a possible D gene (5 bases). The CDR3 totals 13 residues. Germline-derived CDR1 and CDR2 are SEHNR and FQNEAQ (reference sequence). V lost 2 bases to trimming and J lost 9 bases, with 11 bases between them. The CDR3 protein is CASSLPYRGEQFF. CDR3 DNA sequence: TGTGCCAGCAGCTTACCCTACCGGGGTGAGCAGTTCTTC.

The V gene is TRBV7-9, the J gene TRBJ2-2; 9 positions match TRBD2. CDR1 SEHNR and CDR2 FQNEAQ come from the germline V gene (reference sequence). The CDR3 length is 15 residues. The junction had 5 bases not matched to a gene; V was cut back by 5 bases and J by 4 bases. This chain's CDR3 is CASSRSGRGTGELFF. CDR3 bases: TGTGCCAGCAGCCGTAGCGGGAGAGGCACCGGGGAGCTGTTTTTT. The complete variable domain, with remaining parts taken from reference TRBV7-9 and TRBJ2-2, reads DTGVSQNPRHKITKRGQNVTFRCDPISEHNRLYWYRQTLGQGPEFLTYFQNEAQLEKSRLLSDRFSAERPKGSFSTLEIQRTEQGDSAMYLCASSRSGRGTGELFFGEGSRLTVL.

This chain joins TRBV4-1 and TRBJ2-3, with a tentative D call TRBD2 (7 bases). This CDR3 spans 17 amino acids. Germline CDR1 is MGHRA and CDR2 is YSYEKL. V was trimmed by 4 bases and J by 2 bases, leaving 19 bases between them. The CDR3 region is CASSPGLGGGYTDTQYF. CDR3 sequence (DNA): TGCGCCAGCAGCCCCGGCCTAGGGGGGGGGTACACAGATACGCAGTATTTT.

V and J are TRBV6-5 and TRBJ2-7; TRBD1 matches at 9 bases. From germline, CDR1 is MNHEY and CDR2 SVGAGI. The CDR3 has 14 amino acids. J gave up 2 bases and V 5 bases, and 4 bases lay outside the gene matches. This CDR3 is CASSARQGAYEQYF. The CDR3 coding sequence is TGTGCCAGCAGTGCAAGACAGGGGGCCTACGAGCAGTACTTC.

This clone was detected a few times. The rearrangement links TRBV27 to TRBJ1-2, with 9 bases aligning to TRBD1. The CDR3 spans 14 residues. Germline CDR1 MNHEY, CDR2 SMNVEV (reference sequence). V shed 1 base, J shed 6 bases, and the junction held 3 bases outside the gene matches. The CDR3 loop is CASSLWGQGNGYTF. The CDR3 DNA reads as TGTGCCAGCAGTTTATGGGGACAGGGTAATGGCTACACCTTC.

The J gene is TRBJ2-5, the V gene TRBV7-3, with TRBD1 matching over 8 bases. V gave up 3 bases and J gave up 5 bases; unmatched junction bases: 5. Germline V gene data show CDR1 as SGHTA and CDR2 as FQGTGA. The CDR3 spans 14 residues. CDR3 loop: CASSFRGLGETQYF. The CDR3 region has the DNA TGTGCCAGCAGCTTCAGGGGGCTTGGGGAGACCCAGTACTTC.

This sequence joins TRBV21-1 and TRBJ2-3; whether TRBD1, the table's D call, matches the DNA was not checked. TRBV21-1 is a pseudogene locus. The CDR3 totals 17 residues. The CDR3 is CASSNPTRGFRTDTQYF. The CDR3 nucleotides read TGTGCCAGCAGCAACCCCACTAGGGGGTTCCGCACAGATACGCAGTATTTT.

The chain joins TRBV5-1 to TRBJ2-2, with 7 bases lining up with TRBD1. Germline V gives CDR1 SGHRS, CDR2 YFSETQ. With 4 bases clipped from V and 6 bases from J, the junction kept 3 bases outside the gene matches. CDR3 length: 13 residues. The CDR3 region is CASSTDRPGELFF. As DNA, the CDR3 is TGCGCCAGCAGCACGGACAGGCCCGGGGAGCTGTTTTTT.

The rearrangement links TRBV28 to TRBJ2-1; 13 bases are shared with TRBD2. CDR1 is MDHEN and CDR2 is SYDVKM in the germline V gene. This CDR3 has 16 residues. The ends lost 5 bases at V and 8 bases at J; junction bases unmatched: 9. CDR3: CASSTIRTSGSDEQFF. CDR3 in DNA: TGTGCCAGCAGTACCATCAGGACTAGCGGGAGCGATGAGCAGTTCTTC.

This clone was counted between two and nine times. V and J are TRBV6-5 and TRBJ1-1; D ambiguous. The CDR3 runs to 14 residues. Germline values: CDR1 MNHEY, CDR2 SVGAGI. The V and J ends lost 6 bases and 6 bases respectively, with 17 bases between them. CDR3 loop: CASRELGSAAEAFF. CDR3 DNA: TGTGCCAGCAGAGAACTAGGGTCGGCGGCTGAAGCTTTCTTT.